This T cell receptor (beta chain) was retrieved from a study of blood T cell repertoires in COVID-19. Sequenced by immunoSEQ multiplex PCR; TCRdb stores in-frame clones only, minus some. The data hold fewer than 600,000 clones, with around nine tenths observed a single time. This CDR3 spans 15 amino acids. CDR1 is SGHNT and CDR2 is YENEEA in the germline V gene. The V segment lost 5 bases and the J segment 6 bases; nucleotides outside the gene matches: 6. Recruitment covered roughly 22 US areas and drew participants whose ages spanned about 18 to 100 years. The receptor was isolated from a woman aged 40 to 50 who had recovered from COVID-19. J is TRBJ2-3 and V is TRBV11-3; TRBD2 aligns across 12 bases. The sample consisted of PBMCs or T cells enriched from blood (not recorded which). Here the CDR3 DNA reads TGTGCCAGCAGCCGGACTAGCGGGATGAGGGATACGCAGTATTTT. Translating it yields CASSRTSGMRDTQYF.